This TCR beta chain was obtained from a study of blood T cell repertoires in COVID-19. Overall study: Material from acute and convalescent COVID-19 was sourced from the United States, Italy and Spain.

Authors' processing steps: Estimated nucleated cell counts came from reference gene primer amplification. Sequencing was performed with immunoSEQ multiplex PCR; in TCRdb, only in-frame clones are kept and a portion is missing. That table furnishes V, J and clone size, whereas the DNA furnished D and trimming. The sample shows fewer than 200,000 clones, approximately 79% of them seen only once. V lost 4 bases to trimming and J lost 6 bases; unmatched junction nucleotides: 7. CDR3 length: 14 amino acids. Germline V CDR1 and CDR2: MNHNY, SVGAGI (reference sequence). Ages ranged from about 18 to 100 years, with residence in some 25 US areas. This clone showed up just a few times.

Source material: PBMCs or T cells enriched from blood (not recorded which). This clonotype was obtained from a woman aged 60-70 years with acute COVID-19. This sequence joins TRBV6-6 and TRBJ1-2; the match to TRBD1 covers 8 bases. CDR3 region: CASSSTGEENGYTF. For the CDR3, the DNA is TGTGCCAGCAGTTCGACAGGGGAGGAAAATGGCTACACCTTC.